This T cell receptor (beta chain) was sequenced for a study of OX40 agonist ivuxolimab in advanced cancers. Findings and caveats of the study: CD8+ T cells averaged more expanded clones than CD4+. Expanded peripheral T cells had an undetermined antigen specificity. Individuals who were partial responders at 0.1-3.0 mg/kg had clonal expansion that ranked among the lowest.

The CDR3 is 11 amino acids. The germline V and J ends were trimmed by 5 bases and 7 bases, with 5 bases remaining between them. The germline CDR1 and CDR2 sequences are MNHEY and SMNVEV (reference sequence). With regard to this clone: Its antigen remains unknown.

Assay: immunoSEQ multiplex PCR; the TCRdb copy retains only in-frame clones and omits some. The sample shows some 15,000 clones, roughly 80% of them seen only once. The chain carries TRBV27 and TRBJ1-4, with unresolved D. The origin of this receptor is an adult with an advanced solid tumor such as melanoma, head and neck, liver or kidney cancer. The sample was CD4+ or CD8+ T cells sorted from blood, taken in a trial of the OX40 agonist ivuxolimab. The CDR3 reads CASSTGEKLFF. The CDR3 bases are TGTGCCAGCAGTACCGGTGAAAAACTGTTTTTT.